These T cell receptor beta chains were read from a single sample in a study of T cell responses to AZD1222 COVID-19 vaccine. Using immunoSEQ multiplex PCR, the repertoire was profiled, and TCRdb retains in-frame clones only, with some absent. The sample records 200,000 to 250,000 clones, 93% being singletons. This material consisted of peripheral blood, taken on day 0 of MenACWY control vaccination. Receptors were obtained from an adult in good health. The conserved cysteine and the conserved F or W are not part of the CDR3 here.

V gene: TRBV14
J gene: TRBJ1-1
CDR3 protein: ASSLDPDRGPRNTEAF

V gene: TRBV18
J gene: TRBJ1-1
CDR3 protein: ASSPPGAGVNTEAF

V gene: TRBV6-6
J gene: TRBJ1-6
CDR3 protein: ASRGGGLNSPLH

V gene: TRBV5-1
J gene: TRBJ1-1
CDR3 protein: ASSPVGQGSTEAF

V gene: TRBV5-1
J gene: TRBJ1-5
CDR3 protein: ASSFDGNQPQH

V gene: TRBV29-1
J gene: TRBJ1-1
CDR3 protein: SVQDRVGTEAF

V gene: TRBV7-9
J gene: TRBJ2-7
CDR3 protein: ASSLRTGEGYAEEQY

V gene: TRBV6-1
J gene: TRBJ1-5
CDR3 protein: ASSPTDSNQPQH

V gene: TRBV9
J gene: TRBJ2-5
CDR3 protein: ASSPPPGRGAQETQY

V gene: TRBV5-1
J gene: TRBJ2-7
CDR3 protein: ASSSPGQGYEQY

V gene: TRBV6-5
J gene: TRBJ1-4
CDR3 protein: ASSYSLSSEKLF

V gene: TRBV27
J gene: TRBJ2-7
CDR3 protein: ASSSYDRVHEQY

V gene: TRBV7-9
J gene: TRBJ1-1
CDR3 protein: ASSLALGRRDTEAF

V gene: TRBV6-1
J gene: TRBJ1-1
CDR3 protein: ASSEAGYVGITEAF

V gene: TRBV12-3/TRBV12-4
J gene: TRBJ1-5
CDR3 protein: ASSTGNQPQH

V gene: TRBV24-1
J gene: TRBJ2-7
CDR3 protein: ATSDSGTISYEQY

V gene: TRBV19
J gene: TRBJ1-4
CDR3 protein: ASTRRGNEKLF

V gene: TRBV2
J gene: TRBJ1-5
CDR3 protein: ASSAALPNQPQH

V gene: TRBV7-9
J gene: TRBJ1-4
CDR3 protein: ATRKDINEKLF

V gene: TRBV10-2
J gene: TRBJ1-5
CDR3 protein: ASRERDIQPQH

V gene: TRBV30
J gene: TRBJ1-3
CDR3 protein: AWATGSSGNTIY

V gene: TRBV30
J gene: TRBJ1-4
CDR3 protein: AWSVVSGNEKLF

V gene: TRBV6-5
J gene: TRBJ1-2
CDR3 protein: ASSPMTGGNHGYT

V gene: TRBV12-3/TRBV12-4
J gene: TRBJ1-2
CDR3 protein: ASRQGGGYT

V gene: TRBV6-1
J gene: TRBJ2-7
CDR3 protein: ASSESVKWGGGEQY

V gene: TRBV6-4
J gene: TRBJ2-7
CDR3 protein: ASRDGTAHEQY

V gene: TRBV7-9
J gene: TRBJ2-5
CDR3 protein: ASSSRPGRTQETQY

V gene: TRBV2
J gene: TRBJ1-2
CDR3 protein: ASRRQGVDYGYT

V gene: TRBV3-1/TRBV3-2
J gene: TRBJ1-1
CDR3 protein: ASSLTGGTEAF

V gene: TRBV30
J gene: TRBJ2-2
CDR3 protein: AWKDNTGTLF

V gene: TRBV6-6
J gene: TRBJ2-7
CDR3 protein: ASSYHGTGPYEQY

V gene: TRBV11-2
J gene: TRBJ1-4
CDR3 protein: ASSFGTGVNEKLF

V gene: TRBV5-4
J gene: TRBJ1-4
CDR3 protein: ASSFFGTANEKLF

V gene: TRBV27
J gene: TRBJ1-1
CDR3 protein: ASSFGQANTEAF

V gene: TRBV3-1/TRBV3-2
J gene: TRBJ1-2
CDR3 protein: ASRYLNYGYT

V gene: TRBV10-3
J gene: TRBJ1-3
CDR3 protein: AITTGTSGNTIY

V gene: TRBV5-1
J gene: TRBJ1-3
CDR3 protein: ASSLDGVSGNTIY

V gene: TRBV3-1/TRBV3-2
J gene: TRBJ2-7
CDR3 protein: ASRGVGTFYEQY

V gene: TRBV9
J gene: TRBJ2-3
CDR3 protein: ASSLREGRTDTQY

V gene: TRBV5-4
J gene: TRBJ1-1
CDR3 protein: ASTPNLNTEAF

V gene: TRBV6-5
J gene: TRBJ2-1
CDR3 protein: ASNYRTGVGDEQF